What follows describes a single T cell receptor beta chain. There is no known antigen for this receptor. No base quality information exists; no much larger clone differs at one position. The CDR3 regions of human TCRbeta chains were analyzed by immunosequencing. Regarding the original processing steps: Repertoire TCRs were matched against a reference library of SARS-CoV-2-specific TCRs generated with the MIRA antigen-specificity platform. Breadth meant the fraction of unique TCRs that were SARS-CoV-2-associated, whereas depth meant the fraction of total T cells that were SARS-CoV-2-associated. Using the MIRA data, each spike-specific TCR was mapped to the spike region that the TCR reacts to and placed in a CD4 or CD8 class. Log10-transformed breadth and depth values were compared by one-way ANOVA with Sidak's multiple comparisons tests. The source is immuneACCESS, and TCRdb retained only in-frame sequences with V and J called. Part of the clones is not carried over; for the studies checked, unresolved V genes explain less than half of this, and the remainder is unexplained. V and J calls and clone size come straight from that table; D and trimming were deduced from the DNA. Here the sample has over 120,000 clones; 93% occur a single time. The ten top clones hold approximately 5% of the sample.

The intended sense of this specimen's time point label: baseline before first vaccination. Samples from vaccinated people were obtained from the UK trials COV001 and COV002, which included a single-blind randomized controlled phase 2/3 trial of AZD1222 (ChAdOx1 nCoV-19) in healthy adults. Trial participant PBMC samples were collected at day 0 and day 28 after the second dose for TCRbeta chain sequencing. This record comes from a study of T cell responses to AZD1222 COVID-19 vaccine listed by TCRdb under 2021. With respect to the entire study: Because spike-specific TCR depth and breadth did not differ between the two schedules, AZD1222 recipients who got a second dose at roughly 4 weeks were pooled with those who got a second dose at roughly 12 weeks. A total of around 240 trial participants underwent TCR sequencing, of whom approximately 200 had received two doses of AZD1222 and approximately 26 had received two doses of the MenACWY control vaccine. Enrollment into the trials was organized by age into subgroups of 18-55, 56-69 and 70-plus years, and those subgroups contained roughly 150, 30 and 60 TCR-sequenced participants, respectively.

Including the terminal cysteine and phenylalanine, the CDR3 comprises 14 residues. This entry keeps only the CDR3 DNA: 42 bases, framed from base 1. V is reduced by 5 bases and J by 0 bases, leaving a spacing of 13 bases between them. For CDR1 and CDR2, the germline V gene (reference sequence) lists GTSNPN and SVGIG. Here is what the overall study found, with its caveats: Because no samples from the day 14 peak response were available, repertoires could be characterized only after the peak T cell response. Nearly half of unique spike-specific TCRs reportedly recognized epitopes outside regions mutated in the B.1.351 and B.1.1.7 variants. After two AZD1222 doses, spike-specific TCR breadth and depth were significantly higher than at day 0 and than in MenACWY recipients. Conclusions about previously exposed vaccinees are limited, since just six AZD1222 recipients were seropositive for SARS-CoV-2 at baseline. The 56-69-year group was small, and its depth increase did not reach significance, likely because of low power. Vaccine-associated CD4 TCRs spanned the whole spike protein, with dominant responses in regions 160-218 and 743-854. Participants were mostly white British, with more females than males. The authors suggested clonal diversity may have been underestimated.

This receptor was taken from an adult in good health. Here the sequenced sample was peripheral blood, taken on day 0 of AZD1222 vaccination. The chain couples TRBV30 to TRBJ1-1; a tentative D match to TRBD1 spans 5 bases. The nucleotide sequence reads TGTGCCTGGGGGCCGGGACCGATGAACACTGAAGCTTTCTTT. Its protein is CAWGPGPMNTEAFF.